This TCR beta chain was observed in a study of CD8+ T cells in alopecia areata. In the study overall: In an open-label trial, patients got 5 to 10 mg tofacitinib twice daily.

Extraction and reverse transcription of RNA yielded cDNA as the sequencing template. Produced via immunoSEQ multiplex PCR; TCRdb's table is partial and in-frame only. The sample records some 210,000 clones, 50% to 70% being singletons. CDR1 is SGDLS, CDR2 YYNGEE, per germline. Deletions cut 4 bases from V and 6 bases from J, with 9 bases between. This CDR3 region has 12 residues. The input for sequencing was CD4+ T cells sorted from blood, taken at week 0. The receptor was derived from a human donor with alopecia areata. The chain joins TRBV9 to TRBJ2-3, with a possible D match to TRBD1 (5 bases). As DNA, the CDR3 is TGTGCCAGCAGCCCAGGGCCGGATACGCAGTATTTT. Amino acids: CASSPGPDTQYF.